Listed below are T cell receptor beta chains from one sample, sequenced in a study of read filtering for tumor transcriptome and immune sequencing. TCRdb redid the calling of the reads with MiXCR, one entry per CDR3 protein. The sample gives about 130,000 distinct CDR3 sequences, roughly 13% of which show up once; 7.5% to 10% is in the top ten. The sequencing input was a population of CD138-negative cells sorted from bone marrow. The receptors come from a donor aged 40 or older with multiple myeloma. CDR3s include the opening cysteine and the closing phenylalanine or tryptophan. The D gene is left open where the match is weak. Clone size is not always given. Where it is, it says once, few, many or a class for expanded clones.

d_call cdr3_length clone_size j_call v_call cdr3_nt cdr3_aa
TRBD2 12 many TRBJ2-1 TRBV11-2 TGTGCCAGCAGCTTAGATTCAAGCGGGAGATTCTTC CASSLDSSGRFF
TRBD2 14 many TRBJ2-2 TRBV29-1 TGCAGCGTCCCTAGCGGGAGTAGGACCGGGGAGCTGTTTTTT CSVPSGSRTGELFF
NA 15 many TRBJ2-2 TRBV29-1 TGCAGCGTTAGACCGGGACACCTGAACACCGGGGAGCTGTTTTTT CSVRPGHLNTGELFF
TRBD1 17 NA TRBJ2-2 TRBV7-3 TGTGCCAGCAGCTGGGATCGGGACAGGGGGGACACCGGGGAGCTGTTTTTT CASSWDRDRGDTGELFF
NA 15 many TRBJ1-2 TRBV6-2/TRBV6-3 TGTGCCAGCAGTTCTCAGGTCGGAGGTTGGTATGGCTACACCTTC CASSSQVGGWYGYTF
TRBD2 15 many TRBJ2-1 TRBV5-8 TGTGCCAGCAGCTTGAAAACTAGCGGGATGAGTGAGCAGTTCTTC CASSLKTSGMSEQFF
TRBD1 17 many TRBJ1-1 TRBV14 TGTGCCAGCAGCCCCGGACAGGACCTTAAAAAGGGGACTGAAGCTTTCTTT CASSPGQDLKKGTEAFF
NA 14 few TRBJ2-7 TRBV9 TGTGCCAGCAGCGTAGCCGCAGGGGACTACGAGCAGTACTTC CASSVAAGDYEQYF
NA 14 many TRBJ1-4 TRBV12-3/TRBV12-4 TGTGCCAGCAGTTTACGGACCCAGCCGGAAAAACTGTTTTTT CASSLRTQPEKLFF
TRBD1 18 many TRBJ1-3 TRBV12-5 TGTGCTAGTGGTTTGGTCCTGACAGGGAAGGTGACTGGAAACACCATATATTTT CASGLVLTGKVTGNTIYF
TRBD2 14 many TRBJ2-1 TRBV11-2 TGTGCCAGCAGCCGGACTAGTAATTATCCTGAGCAGTTCTTC CASSRTSNYPEQFF
TRBD1 14 many TRBJ1-1 TRBV7-2 TGTGCCAGCAGCTTCAGGGGGCTGGACACTGAAGCTTTCTTT CASSFRGLDTEAFF
NA 13 few TRBJ2-1 TRBV4-2 TGTGCCAGCAGCCAAGAAAGTGGCGATGAGCAGTTCTTC CASSQESGDEQFF
NA 14 many TRBJ1-5 TRBV27 TGTGCCAGCAGTTTTGGAAAGACTTCAGGGCCCCAGCATTTT CASSFGKTSGPQHF
TRBD1 15 many TRBJ2-3 TRBV18 TGTGCCAGCTCACCTGGACAGGGGGCCACAGATACGCAGTATTTT CASSPGQGATDTQYF
NA 14 many TRBJ2-1 TRBV27 TGTGCCAGCAGCCCAGGTAGGGACATCAATGAGCAGTTCTTC CASSPGRDINEQFF
TRBD1 15 many TRBJ1-5 TRBV9 TGTGCCAGCAGCACGGGACAGGGCACTAATCAGCCCCAGCATTTT CASSTGQGTNQPQHF